Below are 21 T cell receptor beta chains sequenced from a single sample in a study of T cell repertoires in cytomegalovirus infection. TCRdb re-derived calls from the reads in MiXCR, one entry per CDR3 protein. Here the sample spans about 920,000 distinct CDR3 sequences, around 31% being singletons. These receptors have no known antigen. Sequencing was performed on cultured CD8+ T cells from PBMCs, taken from culture after CMV antigen stimulation. These receptor sequences come from a human donor in good health (CMV status not recorded). Some clones in this sample may be carry-over from other donors' samples.

The chain uses TRBV6-8 and TRBJ1-6; no clear D. The germline gives CDR1 MNHGY, CDR2 SAAAGT. The CDR3 is 15 residues long. The V end lost 7 bases, the J end lost 5 bases, and 15 bases lay between the germline ends. The DNA for the CDR3 is TGTGCCAGCAAGGCCGGGCCAGAGGATAATTCACCCCTCCACTTT. As protein: CASKAGPEDNSPLHF.

The gene calls are TRBV6-2 or TRBV6-3 and TRBJ1-5; D may be TRBD1 (6 bases). The CDR3 has 16 residues. Trimming removed 8 bases from V and 2 bases from J, with 19 bases in between. Germline-derived CDR1 and CDR2 are MNHEY and SVGEGT. For the CDR3, the DNA is TGTGCCAGCGGGGCCGCTCACAGGGTTGGCAATCAGCCCCAGCATTTT. This codes for CASGAAHRVGNQPQHF.

The gene calls are TRBV9 and TRBJ2-3, with a tentative D call TRBD2 (7 bases). There are 15 residues in the CDR3. Germline CDR1 SGDLS, CDR2 YYNGEE. V was shortened by 4 bases and J by 6 bases, with 18 bases between the two germline ends. The CDR3 spells CASSKGGAGMDTQYF. Written as DNA, the CDR3 is TGTGCCAGCAGCAAAGGGGGGGCGGGGATGGATACGCAGTATTTT.

This chain links TRBV27 with TRBJ2-2; TRBD1 agrees at 9 bases. The CDR3 is made up of 14 amino acids. Germline V gene lookup returns CDR1 MNHEY and CDR2 SMNVEV (reference sequence). The CDR3 DNA is TGTACCTCGGGGGACAGGGAAAACACCGGGGAGCTGTTTTTT. This translates into CTSGDRENTGELFF.

This clonotype was detected only a few times. The chain joins TRBV12-3 or TRBV12-4 to TRBJ1-3; TRBD1 might be the D (5 bases). The CDR3 has 16 residues. V was shortened by 5 bases and J by 3 bases, with 17 bases between the two germline ends. CDR3 loop: CASSGTGTTYGNTIYF. The CDR3 DNA is TGTGCCAGCAGTGGTACCGGGACGACCTATGGAAACACCATATATTTT.

The rearrangement joins TRBV6-1 to TRBJ2-1; TRBD2 matches 8 bases. CDR3 length: 15 residues. Trimming at V came to 5 bases and at J to 2 bases, leaving 5 bases not matched to a gene. Germline V gene lookup returns CDR1 MNHNS and CDR2 SASEGT. The CDR3 protein is CASSTPGLAYNEQFF. CDR3 nucleotide sequence: TGTGCCAGCAGTACGCCGGGACTAGCCTACAATGAGCAGTTCTTC.

This clonotype appeared a few times. The chain is built from TRBV19 and TRBJ2-4; 8 positions match TRBD1. The trim removed 3 bases at V and 7 bases at J, leaving 8 bases unmatched. The length of the CDR3 is 15 residues. Germline V gene lookup returns CDR1 LNHDA and CDR2 SQIVND (reference sequence). This CDR3 reads CASSIAVTGANIQYF. CDR3 DNA sequence: TGTGCCAGTAGTATCGCGGTGACAGGGGCCAACATTCAGTACTTC.

This clonotype was detected many times. The V gene is TRBV7-6, the J gene TRBJ2-3; TRBD2 aligns across 7 bases. The germline CDR1 and CDR2 sequences are SGHVS and FNYEAQ. The CDR3 has 16 amino acids. V shed 4 bases, J shed 0 bases, and the junction held 7 bases outside the gene matches. The CDR3 nucleotides are TGTGCCAGCAGCTCACCGGGAGGCCAAAGCACAGATACGCAGTATTTT. This sequence encodes CASSSPGGQSTDTQYF.

CDR3 in amino acids: CASSLLGELIMNTEAFF. The CDR3 region has the DNA TGTGCCAGCAGCTTGTTAGGGGAGTTGATTATGAACACTGAAGCTTTCTTT. The chain employs TRBV5-6 and TRBJ1-1; possibly TRBD1 for D (5 bases). The CDR3 runs 17 residues. Germline-derived CDR1 and CDR2 are SGHDT and YYEEEE. V was pared by 1 base and J by 0 bases, with 16 bases between.

Comments on this clonotype: At one of its ends the junction is not consistent with the germline gene, which may arise from a read error. The chain carries TRBV14 and TRBJ2-5, with D tentatively TRBD1 (5 bases). CDR3 size: 15 residues. Germline values: CDR1 SGHDN, CDR2 FVKESK. The CDR3 is CASSPRWGGQETQYF. In DNA, the CDR3 is TGTGCCAGCAGCCCTCGTTGGGGTGGACAAGAGACCCAGTACTTT.

The chain links TRBV24-1 to TRBJ2-4; 7 bases fit TRBD1. The CDR3 sequence is 16 residues long. Looked up from germline, CDR1 is KGHDR and CDR2 is SFDVKD. V lost 3 bases, J lost 0 bases, and 4 bases stayed unmatched. In DNA, the CDR3 is TGTGCCACCAGTGATGTTCAGGGGGAAGCCAAAAACATTCAGTACTTC. The encoded protein is CATSDVQGEAKNIQYF.

In this sample, this clonotype turned up a few times. The chain employs TRBV10-3 and TRBJ1-1; 7 bases fit TRBD1. V dropped 2 bases and J dropped 1; count of bases not matched to a gene: 7. CDR3 size: 16 residues. Germline CDR1 ENHRY, CDR2 SYGVKD. The CDR3 DNA reads TGTGCCATCAGTGAGCCACGACAGGGTGGGAACACTGAAGCTTTCTTT. Residues: CAISEPRQGGNTEAFF.

This clonotype was observed a single time. J is TRBJ1-6 and V is TRBV27, with D tentatively TRBD1 (6 bases). Trimming cost V 8 bases and J 2 bases, with 13 bases left between them. The CDR3 covers 15 residues. The V gene's germline CDR1 is MNHEY and CDR2 SMNVEV (reference sequence). Here the CDR3 DNA reads TGTGCCAGCCAATTCAGGGGTCCCTATAATTCACCCCTCCACTTT. Protein: CASQFRGPYNSPLHF.

The J gene is TRBJ2-5, the V gene TRBV12-3 or TRBV12-4, with 12 positions matching TRBD2. V was pared by 6 bases and J by 5 bases, with 13 bases of the junction left unmatched. The CDR3 contains 17 residues. CDR3 amino acids: CASSPGLAGSHRETQYF. In DNA, the CDR3 is TGTGCCAGCAGCCCTGGACTAGCGGGGTCTCATCGGGAGACCCAGTACTTC.

In this sample, this clonotype turned up many times. The gene calls are TRBV7-6 and TRBJ1-5; 7 bases agree with TRBD1. Germline CDR1 and CDR2: SGHVS and FNYEAQ. This CDR3 has 17 residues. The J segment lost 3 bases and the V segment lost 2 bases, leaving 10 bases of the junction unmatched. This CDR3 reads CASSLRGDRALNQPQHF. The CDR3, as DNA: TGTGCCAGCAGCTTACGCGGGGACAGAGCCCTCAATCAGCCCCAGCATTTT.

Remarks on this clonotype: A much bigger clone sits one base away, suggesting this may be a read error. This chain joins TRBV7-2 and TRBJ2-6; either TRBD1 or TRBD2 may supply D (5 bases each). The CDR3 is 14 residues long. Germline V gene data show CDR1 as SGHTA and CDR2 as FQGNSA. The CDR3 sequence is CATSQGTGASVLTF. DNA for the CDR3: TGTGCCACTTCCCAGGGAACCGGGGCCAGCGTCCTGACTTTC. The complete variable domain, with remaining parts taken from reference TRBV7-2 and TRBJ2-6, reads GAGVSQSPSNKVTEKGKDVELRCDPISGHTALYWYRQSLGQGLEFLIYFQGNSAPDKSGLPSDRFSAERTGGSVSTLTIQRTQQEDSAVYLCATSQGTGASVLTFGAGSRLTVL.

As regards this clonotype: This likely stems from a read error, as it lies one base from a far larger clone. The genes are TRBV15 and TRBJ2-5; D remains ambiguous. CDR3 length: 10 residues. From germline, CDR1 is LNHNV and CDR2 YYDKDF (reference sequence). V shed 5 bases and J shed 5 bases, with 3 bases lying between them. The CDR3 region is CATSGETQYF. CDR3 in DNA: TGTGCCACCAGCGGGGAGACCCAGTACTTC.

This chain joins TRBV4-1 and TRBJ2-1, with TRBD2 identical over 11 bases. Trimming cost V 5 bases and J 10 bases; bases outside gene matches: 10. This CDR3 spans 15 amino acids. Germline CDR1 reads MGHRA; CDR2 reads YSYEKL. The CDR3 nucleotides are TGCGCCAGCAGCTGGAGGACTAGCGGGCGGGGGGAGCAGTTCTTC. It encodes CASSWRTSGRGEQFF.

V and J are TRBV10-3 and TRBJ2-1; TRBD1 might be the D (6 bases). This CDR3 is 16 amino acids long. Germline-derived CDR1 and CDR2 are ENHRY and SYGVKD. Trimming removed 4 bases from V and 3 bases from J, with 16 bases in between. CDR3: CAISVDQGSNYNEQFF. CDR3 DNA: TGTGCCATCAGTGTAGACCAGGGGTCTAACTACAATGAGCAGTTCTTC.

The J gene is TRBJ1-6, the V gene TRBV6-6; D unclear. The germline V gene has CDR1 MNHNY and CDR2 SVGAGI (reference sequence). Between the trimmed V and J ends, which lost 0 bases and 7 bases, there was a span of 13 bases. The CDR3 length is 16 residues. CDR3 region: CASSYSPARKNSPLHF. In DNA, the CDR3 is TGTGCCAGCAGTTACTCCCCAGCCAGGAAGAATTCACCCCTCCACTTT.

Only a few counts were recorded for this clonotype. The rearrangement uses TRBV7-9 and TRBJ2-1; 7 bases align to TRBD2. Trimming removed 6 bases from V and 0 bases from J; junction bases left unmatched: 14. The germline V gene encodes CDR1 SEHNR and CDR2 FQNEAQ (reference sequence). The CDR3 has 18 amino acids. For the CDR3, the DNA is TGTGCCAGCAGATCTAGCGGAGGGGCTGGAAGCTCCTACAATGAGCAGTTCTTC. Protein: CASRSSGGAGSSYNEQFF.